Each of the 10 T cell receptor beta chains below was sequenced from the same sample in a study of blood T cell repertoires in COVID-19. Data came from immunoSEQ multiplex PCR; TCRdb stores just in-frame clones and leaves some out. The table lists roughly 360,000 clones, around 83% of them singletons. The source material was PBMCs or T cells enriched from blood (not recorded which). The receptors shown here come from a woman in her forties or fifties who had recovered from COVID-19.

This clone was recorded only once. Here the CDR3 reads CSVESLARGWDEQFF. In nucleotides, the CDR3 is TGCAGCGTTGAATCCCTAGCCCGCGGGTGGGATGAGCAGTTCTTC. The chain combines TRBV29-1 with TRBJ2-1; TRBD2 is a possible D gene (5 bases). Germline CDR1 is SQVTM and CDR2 is ANQGSEA. V gave up 2 bases and J gave up 8 bases, with 19 bases separating them. The CDR3 runs 15 residues.

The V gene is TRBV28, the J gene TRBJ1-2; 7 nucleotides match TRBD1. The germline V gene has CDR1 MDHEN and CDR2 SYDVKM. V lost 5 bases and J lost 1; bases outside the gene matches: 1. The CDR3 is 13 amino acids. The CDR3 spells CASSQGGNYGYTF. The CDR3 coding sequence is TGTGCCAGCAGTCAGGGGGGTAACTATGGCTACACCTTC.

In nucleotides, the CDR3 is TGTGCCAGCAGCTTATACGGACAGGGGATGTCCTACAATGAGCAGTTCTTC. This gives the protein CASSLYGQGMSYNEQFF. V gene TRBV13 combines with J gene TRBJ2-1; 9 bases align to TRBD1. V was pared by 2 bases and J by 1 base, with 6 bases of the junction left unmatched. Germline V gives CDR1 PRHDT, CDR2 FYEKMQ (reference sequence). The CDR3 is 17 residues long.

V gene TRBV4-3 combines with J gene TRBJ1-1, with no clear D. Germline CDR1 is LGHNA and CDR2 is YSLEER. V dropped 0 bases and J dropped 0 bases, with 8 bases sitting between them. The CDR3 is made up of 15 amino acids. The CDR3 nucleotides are TGCGCCAGCAGCCAAGACAGGTGGATGAACACTGAAGCTTTCTTT. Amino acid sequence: CASSQDRWMNTEAFF.

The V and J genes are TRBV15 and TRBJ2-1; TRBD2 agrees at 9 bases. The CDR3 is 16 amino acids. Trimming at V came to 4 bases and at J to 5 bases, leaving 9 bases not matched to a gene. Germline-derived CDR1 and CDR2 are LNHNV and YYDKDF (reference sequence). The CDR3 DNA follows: TGTGCCACCAGCAAGGGCGATAGCGGGGGACACAATGAGCAGTTCTTC. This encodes CATSKGDSGGHNEQFF.

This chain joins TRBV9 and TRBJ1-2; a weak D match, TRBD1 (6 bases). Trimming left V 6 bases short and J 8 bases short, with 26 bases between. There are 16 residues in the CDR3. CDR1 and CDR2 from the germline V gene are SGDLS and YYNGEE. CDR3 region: CASTKDSRDTGGGYTF. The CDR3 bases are TGTGCCAGCACCAAAGACAGTCGGGACACCGGGGGGGGCTACACCTTC.

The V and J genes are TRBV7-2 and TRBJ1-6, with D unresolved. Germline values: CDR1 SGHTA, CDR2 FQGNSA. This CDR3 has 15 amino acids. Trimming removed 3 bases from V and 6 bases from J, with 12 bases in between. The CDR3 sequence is CASSFSTGSNSPLHF. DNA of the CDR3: TGTGCCAGCAGCTTTTCTACGGGATCTAATTCACCCCTCCACTTT.

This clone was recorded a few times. The CDR3 spells CASSPGLAVTNTGELFF. In DNA form, the CDR3 reads TGCGCCAGCAGCCCGGGACTAGCGGTAACGAACACCGGGGAGCTGTTTTTT. This chain connects TRBV4-1 to TRBJ2-2; 11 bases fit TRBD2. The CDR3 covers 17 residues. Trimming cost V 4 bases and J 0 bases; bases outside gene matches: 4. Germline V gene lookup returns CDR1 MGHRA and CDR2 YSYEKL.

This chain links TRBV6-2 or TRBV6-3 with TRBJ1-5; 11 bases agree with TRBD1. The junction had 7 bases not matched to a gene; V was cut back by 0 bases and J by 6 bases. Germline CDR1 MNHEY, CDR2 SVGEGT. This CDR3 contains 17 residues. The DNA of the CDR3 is TGTGCCAGCAGTTACTCGAGGGGACAGGGGGTGGTTCAGCCCCAGCATTTT. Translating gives CASSYSRGQGVVQPQHF.

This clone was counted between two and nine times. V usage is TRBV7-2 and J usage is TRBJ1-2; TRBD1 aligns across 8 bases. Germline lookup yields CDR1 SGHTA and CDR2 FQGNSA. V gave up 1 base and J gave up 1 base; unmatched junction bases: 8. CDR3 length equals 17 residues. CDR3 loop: CASSLVGQGPFNYGYTF. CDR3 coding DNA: TGTGCCAGCAGCTTAGTTGGACAGGGACCCTTTAACTATGGCTACACCTTC.